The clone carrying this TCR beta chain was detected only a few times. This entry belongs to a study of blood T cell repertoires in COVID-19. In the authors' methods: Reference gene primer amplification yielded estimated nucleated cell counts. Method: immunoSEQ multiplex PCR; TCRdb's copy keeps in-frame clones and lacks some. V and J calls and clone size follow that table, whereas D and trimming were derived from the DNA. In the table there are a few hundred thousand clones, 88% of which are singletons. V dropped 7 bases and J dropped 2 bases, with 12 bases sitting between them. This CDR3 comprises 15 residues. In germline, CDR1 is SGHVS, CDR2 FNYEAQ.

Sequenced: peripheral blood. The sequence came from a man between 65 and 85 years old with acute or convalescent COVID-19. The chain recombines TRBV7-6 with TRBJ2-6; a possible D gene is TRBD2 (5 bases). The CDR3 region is CASNNEGAGANVLTF. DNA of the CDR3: TGTGCCAGCAACAACGAGGGAGCTGGGGCCAACGTCCTGACTTTC.